Following are 3 T cell receptor beta chains from one sample sequenced in a study of T cell repertoires in cytomegalovirus infection. TCRdb re-called the reads through MiXCR, storing one row per CDR3 protein. The data contain some 280,000 distinct CDR3 sequences, roughly 15% of them seen just once; the ten biggest clones take up around 9%. Source material: PBMCs. These receptors were taken from a human donor in good health (CMV status not recorded). Some clones in this sample may be carry-over from other donors' samples.

There are many counts of this clonotype. The chain uses TRBV11-3 and TRBJ1-2, with 7 bases lining up with TRBD1. CDR1 is SGHNT and CDR2 is YENEEA in the germline V gene. The ends lost 2 bases at V and 3 bases at J; junction bases unmatched: 15. The CDR3 runs 18 residues. The CDR3 DNA reads as TGTGCCAGCAGCTTATGCCCGGGGGTCCGGGACAGCCACTATGGCTACACCTTC. Its protein is CASSLCPGVRDSHYGYTF.

Only a few counts were recorded for this clonotype. The chain recombines TRBV6-2 or TRBV6-3 with TRBJ2-7, with D perhaps TRBD1 (5 bases). The CDR3 has 13 residues. Germline CDR1 MNHEY, CDR2 SVGEGT. The CDR3 spells CASQGEFPYEQYF. The DNA for the CDR3 is TGTGCTTCTCAGGGCGAGTTCCCCTACGAGCAGTACTTC.

The chain carries TRBV6-6 and TRBJ1-1; TRBD1 might be the D (5 bases). This CDR3 has 12 residues. V was cut by 9 bases and J by 3 bases, with 11 bases left in between. The germline gives CDR1 MNHNY, CDR2 SVGAGI (reference sequence). The CDR3 coding sequence is TGTGCCAGTAGCCGGGGGTACACTGAAGCTTTCTTT. Protein: CASSRGYTEAFF.